This T cell receptor (beta chain) was captured by sequencing in a study of response to subunit inactivated influenza vaccine. Overall study findings and caveats: There was a suggestion from the authors that each seasonal influenza vaccination recruits few new T cells.

From germline, CDR1 is LGHDT and CDR2 YNNKEL (reference sequence). With 1 base clipped from V and 4 bases from J, the junction kept 10 bases outside the gene matches. This CDR3 is built from 17 residues. TCRdb processed the RT-PCR reads anew with MiXCR; each CDR3 protein has one entry. The top ten hold approximately 10% of the sample, which has about 650,000 distinct CDR3 sequences, 15% to 17% seen once. In this sample, this clonotype turned up a few times. Its specificity is unknown. The chain uses TRBV3-1 and TRBJ2-1; TRBD2 aligns across 7 bases. Here the sequenced sample was PBMCs from blood, taken 11 to 12 days after vaccination. This sequence was found in a man aged 50-59 years who received an inactivated influenza vaccine. CDR3 DNA sequence: TGTGCCAGCAGCCAAGGTGGCGGCGGGGGTGATTACAATGAGCAGTTCTTC. Translated: CASSQGGGGGDYNEQFF.